The 26 T cell receptor beta chains below all came from one sample that was sequenced in a study of T-cell reconstitution after alpha-beta-depleted transplantation in children. Unique molecular identifiers were used to barcode this TCRbeta library. TCRdb re-analysed the PCR reads in MiXCR, keeping a single row per CDR3 protein. The sample lists about 370,000 distinct CDR3 sequences, over 20% occurring once. This material consisted of PBMCs from the stem cell graft donor, taken from the stem cell graft. The receptors originated from a human donor who donated a stem cell graft to a child with acute myeloid leukemia.

The rearrangement links TRBV28 to TRBJ2-2, with 11 bases lining up with TRBD2. This CDR3 has 16 residues. The germline V gene has CDR1 MDHEN and CDR2 SYDVKM. The junction had 6 bases not matched to a gene; V was cut back by 4 bases and J by 5 bases. In DNA, the CDR3 is TGTGCCAGCAGTTCCTTACTAGCGGGAGTTACCGGGGAGCTGTTTTTT. This translates into CASSSLLAGVTGELFF.

This clonotype was seen a handful of times. This chain joins TRBV20-1 and TRBJ2-1; D may be TRBD2 (5 bases). Germline V gene sequence: CDR1 DFQATT, CDR2 SNEGSKA (reference sequence). The CDR3 totals 14 residues. Trimming took 0 bases from V and 9 from J, leaving 15 bases between them. The CDR3 loop reads CSAREAELWGEQFF. The CDR3 nucleotides are TGCAGTGCTAGAGAAGCGGAACTTTGGGGTGAGCAGTTCTTC.

The sample holds many counts of this clonotype. The chain links TRBV29-1 to TRBJ1-4, with 10 positions matching TRBD1. This CDR3 is 14 amino acids long. J gave up 6 bases and V 4 bases, and 5 bases lay outside the gene matches. CDR1 is SQVTM and CDR2 is ANQGSEA in the germline V gene. CDR3 DNA: TGCAGCGTTGCAAGGGACAGGGGCCATGAAAAACTGTTTTTT. This codes for CSVARDRGHEKLFF.

The rearrangement joins TRBV12-3 or TRBV12-4 to TRBJ2-1; 8 positions match TRBD2. V dropped 3 bases and J dropped 7; count of bases not matched to a gene: 11. The CDR3 has 16 amino acids. The CDR3 DNA follows: TGTGCCAGCAGTTTGGTAGCGGGACTACAAGGTAATGAGCAGTTCTTC. This encodes CASSLVAGLQGNEQFF.

The rearrangement uses TRBV4-1 and TRBJ2-1; 13 bases are shared with TRBD2. J gave up 8 bases and V 1 base, and 2 bases lay outside the gene matches. Germline CDR1 MGHRA, CDR2 YSYEKL. The CDR3 runs 15 residues. The CDR3 protein is CASSQAGTSGDEQFF. The CDR3 bases are TGCGCCAGCAGCCAAGCCGGGACTAGCGGGGATGAGCAGTTCTTC.

This clonotype was counted ten times or more. The gene calls are TRBV7-2 and TRBJ2-1; 7 bases fit TRBD1. Germline CDR1 and CDR2: SGHTA and FQGNSA. CDR3 length equals 14 residues. With V trimmed by 5 bases and J by 4 bases, 5 bases remained unmatched. CDR3 bases: TGTGCCAGCAGCACCGAACAGGGGTACAATGAGCAGTTCTTC. It codes for CASSTEQGYNEQFF.

This clonotype was counted many times. J is TRBJ1-1 and V is TRBV12-3 or TRBV12-4; the D is unclear. The CDR3 covers 13 residues. V was shortened by 6 bases and J by 6 bases, with 14 bases between the two germline ends. DNA for the CDR3: TGTGCCAGCAGCTCTCGTGAGGGCGCTGAAGCTTTCTTT. Residues: CASSSREGAEAFF.

This clonotype occurred a few times. The DNA of the CDR3 is TGCAGCGTTGAAGAAGGACTAGCGGGAGCTTTCAACGAGCAGTACTTC. It codes for CSVEEGLAGAFNEQYF. V and J are TRBV29-1 and TRBJ2-7; TRBD2 matches at 13 bases. The ends lost 0 bases at V and 5 bases at J; junction bases unmatched: 7. This CDR3 region has 16 residues. CDR1 is SQVTM, CDR2 ANQGSEA, per germline.

The rearrangement uses TRBV6-1 and TRBJ2-2; 9 bases are a match to TRBD1. This CDR3 comprises 17 residues. V was pared by 7 bases and J by 5 bases, with 14 bases of the junction left unmatched. The germline CDR1 and CDR2 sequences are MNHNS and SASEGT. The CDR3 spells CASTSSGQGRLTGELFF. The CDR3 DNA follows: TGTGCCAGCACCTCATCCGGACAGGGGAGGTTGACCGGGGAGCTGTTTTTT.

This clonotype was seen many times. This sequence joins TRBV20-1 and TRBJ2-1; 8 nucleotides align to TRBD1. With V trimmed by 4 bases and J by 1 base, 9 bases remained unmatched. The CDR3 consists of 16 residues. Germline CDR1 DFQATT, CDR2 SNEGSKA (reference sequence). In DNA form, the CDR3 reads TGCAGTGCTAAATGGACAGGGCGACGGTCCTACAATGAGCAGTTCTTC. Translating it yields CSAKWTGRRSYNEQFF.

This clonotype was counted only a few times. This chain links TRBV16 with TRBJ1-2; perhaps TRBD1 as D (6 bases). The V and J ends lost 3 bases and 3 bases respectively, with 14 bases between them. The CDR3 runs to 15 residues. CDR1 KGHSY and CDR2 FQNENV come from the germline V gene. CDR3 in DNA: TGTGCCAGCAGCCACTCAGGGGCAGGGGACTATGGCTACACCTTC. Amino acids: CASSHSGAGDYGYTF.

The chain carries TRBV7-2 and TRBJ2-7, with 11 bases identical to TRBD2. The ends lost 2 bases at V and 11 bases at J; junction bases unmatched: 8. CDR1 SGHTA and CDR2 FQGNSA come from the germline V gene. CDR3 length: 14 residues. In DNA, the CDR3 is TGTGCCAGCAGCTTAAAGGAACTAGCGGGAGAGGAGTACTTC. This gives the protein CASSLKELAGEEYF.

The rearrangement uses TRBV27 and TRBJ2-7; D remains ambiguous. This CDR3 is built from 15 residues. Germline CDR1 reads MNHEY; CDR2 reads SMNVEV (reference sequence). The V end was cut by 0 bases, the J end by 3 bases, with 12 bases between. The CDR3 DNA follows: TGTGCCAGCAGTTTATCCATGGATTATATCTACGAGCAGTACTTC. Translation gives CASSLSMDYIYEQYF.

The V and J genes are TRBV15 and TRBJ2-2; D might be TRBD2 (5 bases). Germline V gene lookup returns CDR1 LNHNV and CDR2 YYDKDF (reference sequence). The CDR3 totals 15 residues. V was trimmed by 0 bases and J by 7 bases, leaving 12 bases between them. The CDR3 bases are TGTGCCACCAGCAGAGATCTGAGCGCGGGCGGGGAGCTGTTTTTT. It yields the protein CATSRDLSAGGELFF.

This clonotype has a handful of counts. The rearrangement links TRBV12-3 or TRBV12-4 to TRBJ1-6; possibly TRBD1 for D (5 bases). The CDR3 extends over 16 amino acids. Trimming took off 5 bases at V and 3 bases at J, with 14 bases between the two ends. The CDR3 DNA is TGTGCCAGCAGTCTAGGGGTGTATGACTATAATTCACCCCTCCACTTT. Translation: CASSLGVYDYNSPLHF.

This clonotype was detected only a few times. The rearrangement joins TRBV5-1 to TRBJ1-5; 8 nucleotides agree with TRBD1. The germline V gene encodes CDR1 SGHRS and CDR2 YFSETQ. The V and J ends lost 3 bases and 5 bases, in that order; junction bases with no gene match: 1. The CDR3 extends over 13 amino acids. The CDR3 region has the DNA TGCGCCAGCAGCTCAGGGGGCGATCAGCCCCAGCATTTT. As protein: CASSSGGDQPQHF.

This sequence joins TRBV25-1 and TRBJ1-2, with TRBD1 as a possible D gene (5 bases). Per the germline V gene, CDR1 is MGHDK and CDR2 is SYGVNS. The CDR3 extends over 17 amino acids. V gave up 1 base and J gave up 3 bases, with 18 bases separating them. The CDR3 protein is CASSESAGPRWDYGYTF. CDR3 bases: TGTGCCAGCAGTGAATCGGCAGGGCCACGCTGGGACTATGGCTACACCTTC.

This clonotype was seen many times. The V gene is TRBV20-1, the J gene TRBJ2-2; no clear D gene. Germline V gene data show CDR1 as DFQATT and CDR2 as SNEGSKA (reference sequence). V gave up 6 bases and J gave up 2 bases, with 7 bases separating them. The CDR3 sequence is 12 residues long. This chain's CDR3 is CSAGRNTGELFF. The CDR3 coding sequence is TGCAGTGCAGGGCGCAACACCGGGGAGCTGTTTTTT.

This clonotype has ten or more counts. This chain joins TRBV12-3 or TRBV12-4 and TRBJ2-7; D is uncertain. The V end was cut by 6 bases, the J end by 1 base, with 13 bases between. CDR3 size: 14 residues. The CDR3 region is CASSPNGPSYEQYF. The DNA for the CDR3 is TGTGCCAGCAGCCCAAACGGACCATCCTACGAGCAGTACTTC.

This clonotype was observed a handful of times. This rearrangement joins TRBV6-5 to TRBJ2-7; 8 positions match TRBD1. The CDR3 is 16 amino acids. Unmatched junction bases numbered 10, after V lost 2 bases and J lost 4 bases. Germline CDR1 and CDR2: MNHEY and SVGAGI. CDR3 sequence reads: CASSYRTGQVDYEQYF. The CDR3 coding sequence is TGTGCCAGCAGTTACCGCACGGGACAGGTGGATTACGAGCAGTACTTC.

DNA for the CDR3: TGCAGTGCTGTCAGGGGGGCGCGGGACGAGCAGTACTTC. Its translation is CSAVRGARDEQYF. This chain joins TRBV20-1 and TRBJ2-7; possible D gene TRBD1, 7 bases. The V gene lost 5 bases and the J gene lost 5 bases, with 16 bases spanning the gap. CDR3 length equals 13 residues. The germline CDR1 and CDR2 sequences are DFQATT and SNEGSKA (reference sequence).

This clonotype was picked up many times. The chain employs TRBV27 and TRBJ2-3; no clear D gene. This CDR3 region has 13 residues. Trimming shortened V by 2 bases and J by 1 base, and 4 bases separated the two germline ends. CDR1 and CDR2 from the germline V gene are MNHEY and SMNVEV (reference sequence). CDR3 loop: CASSLGRTDTQYF. The CDR3, as DNA: TGTGCCAGCAGTTTAGGGCGCACAGATACGCAGTATTTT.

In this sample, this clonotype turned up a few times. V usage is TRBV6-5 and J usage is TRBJ2-3; D possibly corresponds to TRBD2 (5 bases). CDR1 and CDR2 (germline): MNHEY, SVGAGI. Trimming removed 2 bases from V and 5 bases from J, with 14 bases in between. This CDR3 is built from 15 residues. The CDR3 spells CASSYGVGVGDTQYF. The CDR3 DNA reads TGTGCCAGCAGTTACGGGGTGGGAGTGGGAGATACGCAGTATTTT.

This clonotype has a handful of counts. The chain links TRBV20-1 to TRBJ2-5; 8 nucleotides align to TRBD2. This CDR3 region has 15 residues. Losses at the gene ends were 4 bases for V and 0 bases for J; bases not matched to a gene: 7. Germline CDR1 reads DFQATT; CDR2 reads SNEGSKA (reference sequence). The CDR3 protein is CSAIIAGIYQETQYF. CDR3 bases: TGCAGTGCTATTATAGCGGGAATATACCAAGAGACCCAGTACTTC.

The J gene is TRBJ2-7, the V gene TRBV4-1; 14 bases are shared with TRBD2. V gave up 3 bases and J gave up 4 bases; unmatched junction bases: 8. CDR3 length: 17 residues. CDR1 and CDR2 from the germline V gene are MGHRA and YSYEKL. CDR3 residues: CASSHAGTSGSVYEQYF. As DNA, the CDR3 is TGCGCCAGCAGCCACGCCGGGACTAGCGGGAGTGTGTACGAGCAGTACTTC.

The chain recombines TRBV29-1 with TRBJ2-7; a weak D match, TRBD1 (6 bases). Per germline, CDR1 SQVTM and CDR2 ANQGSEA. The CDR3 consists of 16 residues. Trimming took 5 bases from V and 1 from J, leaving 21 bases between them. In DNA form, the CDR3 reads TGCAGCGTTCCCCGGGACACCCAGGGGCCATCCTACGAGCAGTACTTC. This codes for CSVPRDTQGPSYEQYF.